This TCR beta chain was observed in a study of beta chain features in type 1 diabetes. Expressed TCRB transcripts were sequenced because the entire RNA isolate underwent reverse transcription. Generated by immunoSEQ multiplex PCR, the TCRdb table keeps only in-frame clones and is missing some. The table has more than 100,000 clones, around 30% seen once. CDR1 MDHEN and CDR2 SYDVKM come from the germline V gene. Germline trimming cut 2 bases from V and 5 bases from J; bases unmatched to any gene: 8. The CDR3 spans 15 residues. Broader study findings: Patients with Type 1 diabetes showed moderately but significantly shorter TCRB CDR3s in all four CD4+ subsets. Patients' naive, central memory and regulatory TCRB repertoires appeared more alike than those of healthy donors. For type 1 diabetes patients, VDJ junctions showed fewer insertions and more deletions.

A note on this clone: Its target is not known.

The sequencing input was central memory CD4+ T cells from blood. This TCR came from a woman between 18 and 29 years old with type 1 diabetes. This chain connects TRBV28 to TRBJ2-7, with TRBD1 matching 8 bases. The CDR3 reads CASSLSGQGANEQYF. CDR3 bases: TGTGCCAGCAGTTTAAGTGGGCAGGGGGCCAACGAGCAGTACTTC.